This TCR beta chain appears in the sequencing data of a study of regulatory T cells in long-lasting Graves disease. Notes on the study in general: With persistent disease, TRBV28, TRBJ1-2 and TRBJ2-5 were the favored segments.

Indicated time point: persistent/refractory GD, antithyroid drugs over 5 years with positive TRAb. RNA extracted from PBMCs served as the sequencing template. Investigators report Graves' disease was diagnosed under American Thyroid Association guidelines. Patients of an endocrinology department in Xi'an, China, were included. Worth noting for this clonotype: The antigen remains unidentified.

This CDR3 comprises 13 residues. Germline CDR1 reads DFQATT; CDR2 reads SNEGSKA (reference sequence). Trimming shortened V by 7 bases and J by 0 bases, and 13 bases separated the two germline ends. Building of the TCR beta libraries involved iRepertoire HTBI primers and Arm-PCR of CDR3 regions. Original handling: Throughout the samples, researchers identified 50 to 75 TRBV and 14 TRBJ segments. TCRdb processed the multiplex PCR reads anew with MiXCR; each CDR3 protein has one entry. Here the V and J calls rest on TCRdb's processing, not on the authors' analysis. The profile shows over 450,000 distinct CDR3 sequences, 20% to 25% of them singletons.

The material sequenced was peripheral blood mononuclear cells (PBMCs), taken when the disease was refractory, from a patient treated with antithyroid drugs. The TCR sequence derives from a female donor with Graves disease. J is TRBJ2-7 and V is TRBV20-1; D may be TRBD1 (5 bases). This CDR3 is CSGARQSSYEQYF. The CDR3 DNA is TGCAGTGGAGCGAGACAGAGCTCCTACGAGCAGTACTTC.